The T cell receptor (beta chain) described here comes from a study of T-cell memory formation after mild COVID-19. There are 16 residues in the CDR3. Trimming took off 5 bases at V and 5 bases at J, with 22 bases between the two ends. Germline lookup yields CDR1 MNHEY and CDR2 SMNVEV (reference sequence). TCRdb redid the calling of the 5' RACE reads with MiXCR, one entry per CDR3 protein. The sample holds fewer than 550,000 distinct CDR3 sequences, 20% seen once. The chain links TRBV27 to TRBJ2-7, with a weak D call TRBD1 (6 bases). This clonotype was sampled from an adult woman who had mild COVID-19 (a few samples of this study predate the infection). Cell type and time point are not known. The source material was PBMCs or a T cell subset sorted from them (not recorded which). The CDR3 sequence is CASSLVSETGRNEQYF. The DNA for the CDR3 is TGTGCCAGCAGTCTGGTCTCGGAGACAGGACGGAACGAGCAGTACTTC.